These T cell receptor beta chains were read from a single sample in a study of blood T cell repertoires in COVID-19. Clones were read by immunoSEQ multiplex PCR, and TCRdb kept only the in-frame ones, dropping some. The sample shows approximately 140,000 clones, roughly 84% of them seen only once. Sequenced sample: PBMCs or T cells enriched from blood (not recorded which). The receptor source for this set is a man aged 50 to 60 in a cohort exposed to, infected with or recovered from COVID-19 (not recorded which). Both conserved end residues are part of each CDR3. The D gene is left open where the match is weak. Clone sizes are given selectively: once, few, many, or a class where the clone is expanded.

v_call: TRBV9; clone_size: -; j_call: TRBJ2-7; d_call: -; cdr3_aa: CASSVGRGNEQYF; cdr3_nt: TGTGCCAGCAGCGTAGGCAGGGGTAACGAGCAGTACTTC
v_call: TRBV7-2; clone_size: -; j_call: TRBJ2-2; d_call: TRBD1; cdr3_aa: CASSLQGAGYTGELFF; cdr3_nt: TGTGCCAGCAGCTTACAGGGGGCGGGTTACACCGGGGAGCTGTTTTTT
v_call: TRBV30; clone_size: -; j_call: TRBJ2-1; d_call: TRBD2; cdr3_aa: CAWSVLAEKQFF; cdr3_nt: TGTGCCTGGAGTGTACTAGCGGAAAAGCAGTTCTTC
v_call: TRBV13; clone_size: -; j_call: TRBJ2-3; d_call: -; cdr3_aa: CASSAGSTASTDTQYF; cdr3_nt: TGTGCCAGCAGCGCAGGGTCGACAGCTAGCACAGATACGCAGTATTTT
v_call: TRBV5-4; clone_size: -; j_call: TRBJ2-3; d_call: TRBD2; cdr3_aa: CAVPLAGRTDTQYF; cdr3_nt: TGTGCCGTACCTCTAGCGGGACGCACAGATACGCAGTATTTT
v_call: TRBV5-5; clone_size: -; j_call: TRBJ2-7; d_call: -; cdr3_aa: CASSLRFGDNFYEQYF; cdr3_nt: TGTGCCAGCAGCTTACGGTTTGGGGACAATTTCTACGAGCAGTACTTC
v_call: TRBV2; clone_size: -; j_call: TRBJ1-2; d_call: TRBD1; cdr3_aa: CASSATGAGYGYTF; cdr3_nt: TGTGCCAGCAGTGCGACAGGGGCGGGCTATGGCTACACCTTC
v_call: TRBV7-8; clone_size: -; j_call: TRBJ2-5; d_call: TRBD2; cdr3_aa: CASSLALAGGETQYF; cdr3_nt: TGTGCCAGCAGCTTAGCACTAGCGGGAGGAGAGACCCAGTACTTC
v_call: TRBV27; clone_size: -; j_call: TRBJ2-3; d_call: -; cdr3_aa: CASSLSLVSTDTQYF; cdr3_nt: TGTGCCAGCAGTTTAAGCCTAGTGTCGACAGATACGCAGTATTTT
v_call: TRBV10-3; clone_size: -; j_call: TRBJ2-7; d_call: -; cdr3_aa: CAISEGQVYEQYF; cdr3_nt: TGTGCCATCAGTGAGGGGCAGGTTTACGAGCAGTACTTC
v_call: TRBV29-1; clone_size: -; j_call: TRBJ2-5; d_call: TRBD2; cdr3_aa: CSVVPGLAPPTQYF; cdr3_nt: TGCAGCGTTGTCCCAGGACTAGCCCCGCCGACCCAGTACTTC
v_call: TRBV9; clone_size: -; j_call: TRBJ2-7; d_call: TRBD1; cdr3_aa: CASSATGVHYEQYF; cdr3_nt: TGTGCCAGCAGCGCGACAGGGGTCCACTACGAGCAGTACTTC
v_call: TRBV7-9; clone_size: -; j_call: TRBJ2-5; d_call: -; cdr3_aa: CASSLDRTETQYF; cdr3_nt: TGTGCCAGCAGCCTCGACAGAACAGAGACCCAGTACTTC
v_call: TRBV19; clone_size: -; j_call: TRBJ2-2; d_call: -; cdr3_aa: CASSPQTGNTGELFF; cdr3_nt: TGTGCCAGTAGTCCACAGACAGGGAACACCGGGGAGCTGTTTTTT
v_call: TRBV5-8; clone_size: -; j_call: TRBJ2-3; d_call: -; cdr3_aa: CASPLAGTTDTQYF; cdr3_nt: TGTGCCAGCCCCCTGGCGGGGACGACAGATACGCAGTATTTT
v_call: TRBV20-1; clone_size: few; j_call: TRBJ2-3; d_call: -; cdr3_aa: CSARHTDTQYF; cdr3_nt: TGCAGTGCTAGACACACAGATACGCAGTATTTT
v_call: TRBV7-9; clone_size: -; j_call: TRBJ1-2; d_call: TRBD1; cdr3_aa: CASSLAGQGSYGYTF; cdr3_nt: TGTGCCAGCAGCTTAGCGGGACAGGGGTCCTATGGCTACACCTTC
v_call: TRBV10-1; clone_size: -; j_call: TRBJ1-1; d_call: TRBD1; cdr3_aa: CASSGSGTGKNTEAFF; cdr3_nt: TGCGCCAGCAGTGGATCCGGGACAGGGAAGAACACTGAAGCTTTCTTT
v_call: TRBV6-5; clone_size: once; j_call: TRBJ1-5; d_call: -; cdr3_aa: CASSFATGQPQHF; cdr3_nt: TGTGCCAGCAGTTTCGCGACAGGTCAGCCCCAGCATTTT
v_call: TRBV7-3; clone_size: once; j_call: TRBJ2-2; d_call: -; cdr3_aa: CASSLAGSNTGELFF; cdr3_nt: TGTGCCAGCAGCTTGGCAGGGTCGAACACCGGGGAGCTGTTTTTT
v_call: TRBV30; clone_size: -; j_call: TRBJ1-2; d_call: TRBD1; cdr3_aa: CAWSYPGTVSRMDYGYTF; cdr3_nt: TGTGCCTGGAGTTACCCCGGGACAGTGTCGCGAATGGACTATGGCTACACCTTC
v_call: TRBV12-5; clone_size: -; j_call: TRBJ1-5; d_call: TRBD1; cdr3_aa: CASAPLDRDQPQHF; cdr3_nt: TGTGCTAGTGCCCCTCTCGACAGGGATCAGCCCCAGCATTTT
v_call: TRBV7-9; clone_size: few; j_call: TRBJ2-6; d_call: -; cdr3_aa: CASSLAQFGANVLTF; cdr3_nt: TGTGCCAGCAGCTTAGCGCAGTTTGGGGCCAACGTCCTGACTTTC
v_call: TRBV6-5; clone_size: -; j_call: TRBJ1-2; d_call: TRBD1; cdr3_aa: CASSPTGGLGYTF; cdr3_nt: TGTGCCAGCAGCCCCACAGGGGGCCTAGGCTACACCTTC
v_call: TRBV7-8; clone_size: -; j_call: TRBJ1-2; d_call: -; cdr3_aa: CASSLGGKAVYGYTF; cdr3_nt: TGTGCCAGCAGCTTAGGCGGCAAAGCCGTCTATGGCTACACCTTC
v_call: TRBV9; clone_size: -; j_call: TRBJ1-2; d_call: TRBD1; cdr3_aa: CASSVGGQGYGYTF; cdr3_nt: TGTGCCAGCAGCGTAGGGGGACAGGGGTATGGCTACACCTTC
v_call: TRBV6-5; clone_size: -; j_call: TRBJ1-1; d_call: -; cdr3_aa: CASERVAGVSTEAFF; cdr3_nt: TGTGCCAGCGAGAGGGTCGCGGGGGTGTCCACTGAAGCTTTCTTT
v_call: TRBV6-2/TRBV6-3; clone_size: -; j_call: TRBJ2-5; d_call: TRBD1; cdr3_aa: CASSRGQGFFETQYF; cdr3_nt: TGTGCCAGCAGTCGGGGACAGGGGTTTTTCGAGACCCAGTACTTC
v_call: TRBV19; clone_size: -; j_call: TRBJ2-3; d_call: TRBD2; cdr3_aa: CASSTLGLVTDTQYF; cdr3_nt: TGTGCCAGTAGTACCCTCGGACTAGTCACAGATACGCAGTATTTT
v_call: TRBV18; clone_size: once; j_call: TRBJ1-2; d_call: TRBD1; cdr3_aa: CASSPPMGQGAYGYTF; cdr3_nt: TGTGCCAGCTCACCACCAATGGGACAGGGGGCCTATGGCTACACCTTC
v_call: TRBV5-5; clone_size: -; j_call: TRBJ2-5; d_call: TRBD2; cdr3_aa: CASSLEVASGRETQYF; cdr3_nt: TGTGCCAGCAGCTTGGAGGTTGCTAGCGGGAGAGAGACCCAGTACTTC